This passage covers 22 T cell receptor beta chains from one sample sequenced in a study of human T cells and chemical hapten exposure. One entry per CDR3 protein, called by TCRdb with MiXCR from the RACE reads. Among 130,000 or so distinct CDR3 sequences listed, about 9.4% were seen once. The sample's time point: healthy volunteer bleed at 2 weeks. Whole blood, unfractionated, served as the material for total RNA extraction. Material for sequencing was whole blood. The receptor source for this set is a male donor in good health. Some clones in this sample may be carry-over from other donors' samples.

Only a few counts were recorded for this clonotype. This chain joins TRBV4-2 and TRBJ1-1; D is ambiguous. Trimming stripped 0 bases from V and 6 bases from J, with 14 bases between. The CDR3 consists of 15 residues. In germline, CDR1 is LGHNA, CDR2 YNFKEQ. In DNA form, the CDR3 reads TGTGCCAGCAGCCAAGATCCCAGGAGGTATCCTGAAGCTTTCTTT. Translating gives CASSQDPRRYPEAFF.

Only a few counts were recorded for this clonotype. The chain is built from TRBV12-3 or TRBV12-4 and TRBJ2-1; D is unclear. Trimming removed 2 bases at V and 7 bases at J, with 3 bases between. The CDR3 contains 11 residues. DNA for the CDR3: TGTGCCAGCAGTTTAACTAATGAGCAGTTCTTC. Its protein is CASSLTNEQFF.

This clonotype has more than one count but fewer than ten. The chain carries TRBV7-2 and TRBJ2-2, with D possibly being TRBD1 (6 bases). CDR1 and CDR2 from the germline V gene are SGHTA and FQGNSA. The CDR3 runs 14 residues. Trimming stripped 5 bases from V and 7 bases from J, with 14 bases between. The CDR3 region has the DNA TGTGCCAGCAGCCCCAGGGGCGGCCGCGGGGAGCTGTTTTTT. This encodes CASSPRGGRGELFF. The whole variable domain, remainder taken from reference TRBV7-2 and TRBJ2-2, is GAGVSQSPSNKVTEKGKDVELRCDPISGHTALYWYRQSLGQGLEFLIYFQGNSAPDKSGLPSDRFSAERTGGSVSTLTIQRTQQEDSAVYLCASSPRGGRGELFFGEGSRLTVL.

This sequence joins TRBV3-1 and TRBJ2-7; D is unresolved. The CDR3 covers 12 residues. CDR1 is LGHDT, CDR2 YNNKEL, per germline (reference sequence). V gave up 1 base and J gave up 4 bases, with 5 bases separating them. The CDR3 DNA sequence: TGTGCCAGCAGCCAAGTCGGATACGAGCAGTACTTC. Translation: CASSQVGYEQYF.

The rearrangement uses TRBV20-1 and TRBJ2-3; the D is unclear. Per germline, CDR1 DFQATT and CDR2 SNEGSKA (reference sequence). This CDR3 is 11 amino acids long. The ends were cut back, 6 bases at V and 4 bases at J, with 8 bases in the middle. The CDR3 protein is CSALLADTQYF. CDR3 in DNA: TGCAGTGCCCTGCTAGCAGATACGCAGTATTTT.

The chain carries TRBV4-3 and TRBJ2-3, with no clear D. The V and J ends lost 0 bases and 0 bases respectively, with 7 bases between them. Germline values: CDR1 LGHNA, CDR2 YSLEER. This CDR3 has 15 residues. Here the CDR3 reads CASSQDRSSTDTQYF. CDR3 nucleotides: TGCGCCAGCAGCCAAGATCGGTCCAGCACAGATACGCAGTATTTT.

The table lists this clonotype with a few counts. The chain uses TRBV6-6 and TRBJ2-5, with no clear D. Germline CDR1 is MNHNY and CDR2 is SVGAGI (reference sequence). The V gene lost 8 bases and the J gene lost 5 bases, with 15 bases spanning the gap. The CDR3 contains 13 residues. DNA for the CDR3: TGTGCCAGCGTCCGTACCGGTGGGGAGACCCAGTACTTC. This translates into CASVRTGGETQYF.

This clonotype has more than one count but fewer than ten. The chain recombines TRBV5-1 with TRBJ1-1; no clear D. Per the germline V gene, CDR1 is SGHRS and CDR2 is YFSETQ. CDR3 length: 14 residues. V lost 4 bases to trimming and J lost 1 base, with 11 bases between them. Here the CDR3 reads CASSIPTANTEAFF. For the CDR3, the DNA is TGCGCCAGCAGCATCCCGACGGCGAACACTGAAGCTTTCTTT.

A few counts support this clonotype. The rearrangement joins TRBV20-1 to TRBJ2-7; 8 bases agree with TRBD2. This CDR3 has 14 residues. V lost 4 bases to trimming and J lost 2 bases; unmatched junction nucleotides: 7. CDR1 is DFQATT, CDR2 SNEGSKA, per germline (reference sequence). CDR3 DNA: TGCAGTGCTACTTCTAGCGGGTCAACCTACGAGCAGTACTTC. This translates into CSATSSGSTYEQYF.

This clonotype was counted a few times. The gene calls are TRBV6-2 or TRBV6-3 and TRBJ1-1; D gene uncertain. With 1 base removed from V and 10 bases from J, the gap between germline ends came to 7 bases. CDR1 and CDR2 (germline): MNHEY, SVGEGT. The CDR3 sequence is 11 residues long. CDR3 sequence reads: CASSYWAVAFF. The CDR3 region has the DNA TGTGCCAGCAGTTACTGGGCTGTAGCTTTCTTT.

To note about this clonotype: A junction boundary mismatches the germline segment, possibly from a read error. The chain joins TRBV9 to TRBJ1-1; D is unclear. Germline CDR1 and CDR2: SGDLS and YYNGEE. CDR3 length equals 14 residues. As DNA, the CDR3 is TGTGCCAGCATCGTAGCAGGCTCCAACACTGAAGCTTTCTTT. Its protein is CASIVAGSNTEAFF.

This clonotype was detected many times. The chain carries TRBV6-2 or TRBV6-3 and TRBJ1-5; possible D gene TRBD1, 5 bases. The CDR3 spans 17 residues. Trimming cost V 4 bases and J 11 bases, with 27 bases left between them. Germline V gives CDR1 MNHEY, CDR2 SVGEGT. The CDR3 DNA is TGTGCCAGCAGTTCCAATAGAGGGTCGGGGCGAGCGGCGACCCAGCATTTT. Residues: CASSSNRGSGRAATQHF.

This clonotype was counted only a few times. The V call is TRBV6-5, the J call TRBJ1-4; tentatively, D is TRBD1 (5 bases). The CDR3 runs 15 residues. The ends were cut back, 0 bases at V and 7 bases at J, with 12 bases in the middle. The germline CDR1 and CDR2 sequences are MNHEY and SVGAGI. The DNA for the CDR3 is TGTGCCAGCAGTTACTCAGAGGGGATGGGTGAAAAACTGTTTTTT. Protein: CASSYSEGMGEKLFF.

This clonotype appeared many times. The genes are TRBV15 and TRBJ2-1; no clear D gene. The CDR3 length is 14 residues. The V end lost 0 bases, the J end lost 10 bases, and 13 bases lay between the germline ends. Germline V gives CDR1 LNHNV, CDR2 YYDKDF (reference sequence). The CDR3 region is CATSREVQQLEQFF. The CDR3 DNA follows: TGTGCCACCAGCAGAGAAGTACAGCAGCTCGAGCAGTTCTTC.

This clonotype appeared many times. The J gene is TRBJ2-7, the V gene TRBV27, with 9 bases lining up with TRBD1. V was clipped by 0 bases and J by 3 bases; unmatched bases: 3. The length of the CDR3 is 15 residues. The V gene's germline CDR1 is MNHEY and CDR2 SMNVEV (reference sequence). The CDR3 DNA reads as TGTGCCAGCAGTTTATCGGGACAGGGTTACTACGAGCAGTACTTC. Protein product: CASSLSGQGYYEQYF.

At least ten counts were recorded for this clonotype. The chain is built from TRBV6-5 and TRBJ1-4, with a weak D call TRBD1 (6 bases). CDR1 MNHEY and CDR2 SVGAGI come from the germline V gene. The V gene lost 5 bases and the J gene lost 7 bases, with 14 bases spanning the gap. This CDR3 has 14 amino acids. This CDR3 reads CASSPGGPGEKLFF. The CDR3 region has the DNA TGTGCCAGCAGTCCCGGGGGGCCGGGTGAAAAACTGTTTTTT.

The chain couples TRBV7-9 to TRBJ1-6; no firm D call. Trimming stripped 4 bases from V and 8 bases from J, with 9 bases between. Germline-derived CDR1 and CDR2 are SEHNR and FQNEAQ (reference sequence). This CDR3 contains 13 residues. CDR3 residues: CASSSYNHSPLHF. DNA for the CDR3: TGTGCCAGCAGCTCGTACAACCATTCACCCCTCCACTTT.

This clonotype came up many times. V and J are TRBV9 and TRBJ2-3; 13 bases are a match to TRBD2. The CDR3 length is 17 residues. The germline gives CDR1 SGDLS, CDR2 YYNGEE. Trimming removed 3 bases from V and 0 bases from J; junction bases left unmatched: 4. The chain's CDR3 is CASSGGLAGSSTDTQYF. For the CDR3, the DNA is TGTGCCAGCAGCGGGGGACTAGCGGGATCTAGCACAGATACGCAGTATTTT.

This clonotype was counted only a few times. This sequence joins TRBV5-4 and TRBJ2-1, with D perhaps TRBD2 (6 bases). Germline values: CDR1 SGHNT, CDR2 YYREEE (reference sequence). V gave up 4 bases and J gave up 7 bases, with 21 bases separating them. The CDR3 extends over 16 amino acids. CDR3 protein: CASSPIGRLDANEQFF. For the CDR3, the DNA is TGTGCCAGCAGCCCGATAGGAAGACTAGATGCGAATGAGCAGTTCTTC.

Of note for this clonotype: Possible read error: a much larger clone is one base away. CDR3 in amino acids: CASSPGTSGRIYGQYF. CDR3 coding DNA: TGTGCCAGCAGCCCAGGGACTAGCGGGAGGATCTACGGGCAGTACTTC. The chain recombines TRBV7-9 with TRBJ2-7; 15 nucleotides agree with TRBD2. The CDR3 extends over 16 amino acids. CDR1 SEHNR and CDR2 FQNEAQ come from the germline V gene (reference sequence).

This clonotype has just a few counts. The chain carries TRBV15 and TRBJ2-3; 10 nucleotides match TRBD2. J gave up 2 bases and V 1 base, and 3 bases lay outside the gene matches. Germline assignment: CDR1 LNHNV and CDR2 YYDKDF (reference sequence). The CDR3 runs 16 residues. CDR3 bases: TGTGCCACCAGCAGAGGGACTAGCGGAAACACAGATACGCAGTATTTT. Its translation: CATSRGTSGNTDTQYF.

This clonotype has ten or more counts. V usage is TRBV11-3 and J usage is TRBJ2-3, with TRBD1 matching 9 bases. Trimming removed 5 bases from V and 2 bases from J; junction bases left unmatched: 5. The CDR3 is 15 residues long. Per germline, CDR1 SGHNT and CDR2 YENEEA. CDR3: CASSPGTGHTDTQYF. CDR3 DNA: TGTGCCAGCAGCCCCGGGACAGGGCACACAGATACGCAGTATTTT.